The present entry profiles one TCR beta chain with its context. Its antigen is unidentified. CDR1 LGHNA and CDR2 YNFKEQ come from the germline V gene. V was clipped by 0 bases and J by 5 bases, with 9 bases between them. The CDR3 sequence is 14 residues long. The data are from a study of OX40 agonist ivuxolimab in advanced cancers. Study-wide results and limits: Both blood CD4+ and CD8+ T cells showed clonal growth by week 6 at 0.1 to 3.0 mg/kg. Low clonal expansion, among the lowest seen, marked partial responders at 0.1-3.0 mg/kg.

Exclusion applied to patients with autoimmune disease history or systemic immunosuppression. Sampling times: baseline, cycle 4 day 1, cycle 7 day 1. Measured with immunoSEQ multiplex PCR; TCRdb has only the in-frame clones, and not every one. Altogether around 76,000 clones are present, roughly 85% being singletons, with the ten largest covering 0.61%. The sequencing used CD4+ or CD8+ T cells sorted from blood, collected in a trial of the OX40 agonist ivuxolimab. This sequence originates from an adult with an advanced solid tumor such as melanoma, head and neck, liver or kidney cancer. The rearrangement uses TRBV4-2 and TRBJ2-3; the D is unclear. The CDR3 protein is CASSQDEGRDTQYF. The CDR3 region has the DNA TGTGCCAGCAGCCAAGATGAAGGAAGAGATACGCAGTATTTT.